These 14 T cell receptor beta chains were sequenced from one sample in a study of blood T cell repertoires in COVID-19. The repertoire was sequenced with immunoSEQ multiplex PCR; TCRdb's copy has only in-frame clones and lacks some. The sample includes hundreds of thousands of clones, over 80% of them seen just once. The sample comprised peripheral blood. The receptors derive from a woman in her late teens or twenties with acute or convalescent COVID-19.

The gene calls are TRBV11-2 and TRBJ1-1; TRBD1 matches 9 bases. V lost 4 bases to trimming and J lost 5 bases; unmatched junction nucleotides: 11. Germline CDR1 reads SGHAT; CDR2 reads FQNNGV. The CDR3 totals 16 residues. The CDR3 nucleotides read TGTGCCAGCAGCTCTCTACAGGGGGCGAGAGATACTGAAGCTTTCTTT. This gives the protein CASSSLQGARDTEAFF.

The chain employs TRBV27 and TRBJ1-5; D is ambiguous. CDR1 and CDR2 from the germline V gene are MNHEY and SMNVEV (reference sequence). V lost 3 bases, J lost 4 bases, and 13 bases lay in between. The CDR3 loop spans 15 amino acids. In DNA form, the CDR3 reads TGTGCCAGCAGTTTCCGTGCCAGTGATAATCAGCCCCAGCATTTT. Its translation: CASSFRASDNQPQHF.

The chain combines TRBV2 with TRBJ2-7; D possibly corresponds to TRBD2 (6 bases). The germline gives CDR1 SNHLY, CDR2 FYNNEI. Trimming stripped 8 bases from V and 6 bases from J, with 11 bases between. The CDR3 runs to 11 residues. CDR3 sequence (DNA): TGTGCCAGCTTGGGGGGATTCGAGCAGTACTTC. Amino acid sequence: CASLGGFEQYF.

The gene calls are TRBV24-1 and TRBJ2-1; 9 bases agree with TRBD2. CDR1 KGHDR and CDR2 SFDVKD come from the germline V gene. V was pared by 4 bases and J by 4 bases, with 7 bases of the junction left unmatched. CDR3 length equals 16 residues. The CDR3 here is CATSEKRGVQYNEQFF. CDR3 nucleotide sequence: TGTGCCACCAGTGAAAAGCGGGGGGTCCAATACAATGAGCAGTTCTTC.

CDR3: CASSLDRHNEQFF. The CDR3 DNA is TGCGCCAGCAGCTTGGACAGACACAATGAGCAGTTCTTC. V is TRBV5-1 and J is TRBJ2-1; D not certain. CDR3 length: 13 amino acids. The V gene's germline CDR1 is SGHRS and CDR2 YFSETQ. Trimming shortened V by 0 bases and J by 5 bases, and 6 bases separated the two germline ends.

The rearrangement joins TRBV7-8 to TRBJ2-2; 11 nucleotides match TRBD1. The V gene's germline CDR1 is SGHVS and CDR2 FQNEAQ. The CDR3 sequence is 18 residues long. The V gene end was trimmed by 2 bases and the J gene end by 6 bases; junction bases not matched to a gene: 11. The CDR3 here is CASSLSRTGGRQAGELFF. The CDR3 coding sequence is TGTGCCAGCAGCTTATCCCGGACAGGGGGCCGTCAAGCCGGGGAGCTGTTTTTT.

The chain couples TRBV6-6 to TRBJ2-2, with 7 bases identical to TRBD1. V was clipped by 5 bases and J by 5 bases; unmatched bases: 17. The germline V gene has CDR1 MNHNY and CDR2 SVGAGI (reference sequence). The CDR3 length is 18 residues. CDR3 sequence reads: CASSPQGMVGEITGELFF. The DNA of the CDR3 is TGTGCCAGCAGTCCACAGGGGATGGTGGGTGAAATTACCGGGGAGCTGTTTTTT.

The V and J genes are TRBV30 and TRBJ2-1, with D possibly being TRBD2 (5 bases). Germline V gene sequence: CDR1 GTSNPN, CDR2 SVGIG (reference sequence). The CDR3 is 11 amino acids. V shed 8 bases and J shed 7 bases, with 12 bases lying between them. The CDR3 protein is CAAGEGNEQFF. In nucleotides, the CDR3 is TGTGCCGCGGGCGAGGGTAATGAGCAGTTCTTC.

This sequence joins TRBV28 and TRBJ2-3, with 7 nucleotides matching TRBD2. Trimming cost V 3 bases and J 6 bases; bases outside gene matches: 18. The CDR3 has 18 amino acids. Per germline, CDR1 MDHEN and CDR2 SYDVKM. The CDR3 nucleotides are TGTGCCAGCAGTTTGGAAGCCAGCGGGGTTCGTCCGGGGGATACGCAGTATTTT. Translated, it gives CASSLEASGVRPGDTQYF.

V is TRBV11-2 and J is TRBJ1-6, with a weak D call TRBD1 (6 bases). The CDR3 totals 14 residues. Trimming took off 5 bases at V and 16 bases at J, with 21 bases between the two ends. Germline CDR1 is SGHAT and CDR2 is FQNNGV. The DNA of the CDR3 is TGTGCCAGCAGCCTGATAACCCCGACAGGAGAACTCCACTTT. It translates to CASSLITPTGELHF.

The rearrangement uses TRBV6-6 and TRBJ1-2, with D possibly matching TRBD1 (5 bases). Per germline, CDR1 MNHNY and CDR2 SVGAGI (reference sequence). Deletions cut 11 bases from V and 6 bases from J, with 22 bases between. The CDR3 spans 14 residues. The CDR3 DNA reads as TGTGCCGGCTCCAGGGTAAAGGGTGACGATGGCTACACCTTC. Translated, it gives CAGSRVKGDDGYTF.

J is TRBJ2-7 and V is TRBV18; TRBD2 matches 7 bases. Germline-derived CDR1 and CDR2 are KGHSH and LQKENI. V lost 3 bases to trimming and J lost 0 bases; unmatched junction nucleotides: 20. The CDR3 sequence is 20 residues long. CDR3 amino acids: CASSPQARTTRAGFSYEQYF. CDR3 nucleotides: TGTGCCAGCTCACCGCAGGCTCGAACTACGAGAGCGGGGTTCTCCTACGAGCAGTACTTC. The whole variable domain, filled in from reference TRBV18 and TRBJ2-7, reads NAGVMQNPRHLVRRRGQEARLRCSPMKGHSHVYWYRQLPEEGLKFMVYLQKENIIDESGMPKERFSAEFPKEGPSILRIQQVVRGDSAAYFCASSPQARTTRAGFSYEQYFGPGTRLTVT.

This chain joins TRBV7-9 and TRBJ2-3; no firm D call. CDR3 length: 14 amino acids. Per germline, CDR1 SEHNR and CDR2 FQNEAQ (reference sequence). The V end lost 2 bases, the J end lost 0 bases, and 6 bases lay between the germline ends. The CDR3 sequence: CASSLPRSTDTQYF. In DNA, the CDR3 is TGTGCCAGCAGCTTACCGAGAAGCACAGATACGCAGTATTTT.

The CDR3 protein is CASSFSGQGFVYGYTF. In DNA, the CDR3 is TGTGCCAGCAGTTTTAGTGGACAGGGCTTTGTTTATGGCTACACCTTC. The V and J genes are TRBV28 and TRBJ1-2; TRBD1 matches at 8 bases. Germline-derived CDR1 and CDR2 are MDHEN and SYDVKM. Losses at the gene ends were 3 bases for V and 5 bases for J; bases not matched to a gene: 11. The CDR3 covers 16 residues.